This T cell receptor beta chain was obtained from a study of cytomegalovirus exposure and HLA in healthy donors. Primers for the PCR totalled 60 Vbeta and 13 Jbeta. Study processing details: The count from a later analysis was about 80 million unique TCR beta chains, about 9.9 million of them shared. Using immunoSEQ multiplex PCR, the repertoire was profiled, and TCRdb retains in-frame clones only, with some absent. From that table come the V and J calls and clone size; the DNA was used to work out D and trimming. The sample yields 95,000 to 150,000 clones, 82% seen once. To note about this clone: Its antigen is undetermined.

Broader study findings: A later analysis reportedly found that, within productive TCRs, an Asian-associated ancestry cluster had fewer N-insertions than the mean observed across the roughly 670 donors. Earlier analysis yielded a pattern in which most TCR beta V segments were productive about 87% or about 30% of the time.

Specimen: PBMCs. The TCR originated in a woman aged 18 to 35 in good health and CMV-seronegative.

CDR3 sequence reads: CASSVEGGGNYGYTF. The CDR3 bases are TGTGCCAGCAGTGTCGAGGGGGGGGGTAACTATGGCTACACCTTC. This sequence joins TRBV6-5 and TRBJ1-2; D is possibly TRBD1 (6 bases). This CDR3 is built from 15 residues. Germline values: CDR1 MNHEY, CDR2 SVGAGI. Trimming took 5 bases from V and 1 from J, leaving 14 bases between them.